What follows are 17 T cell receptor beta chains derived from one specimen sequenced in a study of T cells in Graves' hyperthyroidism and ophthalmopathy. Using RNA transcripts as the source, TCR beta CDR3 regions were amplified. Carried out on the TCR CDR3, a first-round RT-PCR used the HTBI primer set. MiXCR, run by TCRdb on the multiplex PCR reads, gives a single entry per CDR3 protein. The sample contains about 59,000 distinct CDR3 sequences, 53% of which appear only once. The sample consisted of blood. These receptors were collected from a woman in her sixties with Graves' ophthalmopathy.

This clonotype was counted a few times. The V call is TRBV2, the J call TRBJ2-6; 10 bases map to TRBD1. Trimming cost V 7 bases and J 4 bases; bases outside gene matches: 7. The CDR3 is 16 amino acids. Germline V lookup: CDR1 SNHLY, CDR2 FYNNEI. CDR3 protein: CASTGTGEEGANVLTF. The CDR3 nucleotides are TGTGCCAGCACCGGGACAGGGGAGGAGGGGGCCAACGTCCTGACTTTC.

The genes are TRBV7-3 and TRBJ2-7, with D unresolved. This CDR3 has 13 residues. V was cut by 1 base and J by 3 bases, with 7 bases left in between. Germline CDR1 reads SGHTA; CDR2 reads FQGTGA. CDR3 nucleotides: TGTGCCAGCAGCTTAAGTAAAGGCTACGAGCAGTACTTC. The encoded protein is CASSLSKGYEQYF.

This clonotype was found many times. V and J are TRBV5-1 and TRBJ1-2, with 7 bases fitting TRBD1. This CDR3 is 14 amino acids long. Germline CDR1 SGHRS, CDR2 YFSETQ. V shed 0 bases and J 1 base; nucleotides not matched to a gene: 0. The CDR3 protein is CASSLGQGNYGYTF. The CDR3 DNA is TGCGCCAGCAGCTTGGGACAGGGTAACTATGGCTACACCTTC.

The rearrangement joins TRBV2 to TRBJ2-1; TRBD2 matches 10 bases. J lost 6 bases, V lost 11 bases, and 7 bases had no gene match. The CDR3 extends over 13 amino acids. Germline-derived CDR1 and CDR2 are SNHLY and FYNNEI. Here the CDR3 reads CAGRTSGTNEQFF. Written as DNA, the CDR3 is TGTGCCGGACGGACTAGCGGAACCAATGAGCAGTTCTTC. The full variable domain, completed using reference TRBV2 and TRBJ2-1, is EPEVTQTPSHQVTQMGQEVILRCVPISNHLYFYWYRQILGQKVEFLVSFYNNEISEKSEIFDDQFSVERPDGSNFTLKIRSTKLEDSAMYFCAGRTSGTNEQFFGPGTRLTVL.

CDR3 in DNA: TGCAGTGCTAGTCCCGCGGGACAGCTGAACACCGGGGAGCTGTTTTTT. Amino acid sequence: CSASPAGQLNTGELFF. The chain carries TRBV20-1 and TRBJ2-2; tentative D call: TRBD1 (7 bases). The germline V gene encodes CDR1 DFQATT and CDR2 SNEGSKA (reference sequence). The CDR3 runs to 16 residues. Between the trimmed V and J ends, which lost 3 bases and 1 base, there was a span of 15 bases.

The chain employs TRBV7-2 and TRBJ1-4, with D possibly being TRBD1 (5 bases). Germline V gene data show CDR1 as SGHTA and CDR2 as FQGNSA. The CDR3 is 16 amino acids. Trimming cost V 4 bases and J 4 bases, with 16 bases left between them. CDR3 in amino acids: CASSSTSGLSNEKLFF. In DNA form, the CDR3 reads TGTGCCAGCAGCTCCACGTCAGGGTTGAGTAATGAAAAACTGTTTTTT.

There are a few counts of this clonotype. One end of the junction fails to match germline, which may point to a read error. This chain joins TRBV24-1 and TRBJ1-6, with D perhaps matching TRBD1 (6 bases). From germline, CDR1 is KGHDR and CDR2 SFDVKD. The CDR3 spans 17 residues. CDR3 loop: CATSAHTRQVGDSPLHF. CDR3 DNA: TGTGCCACCAGTGCCCACACCCGACAGGTTGGAGATTCACCTCTCCACTTT.

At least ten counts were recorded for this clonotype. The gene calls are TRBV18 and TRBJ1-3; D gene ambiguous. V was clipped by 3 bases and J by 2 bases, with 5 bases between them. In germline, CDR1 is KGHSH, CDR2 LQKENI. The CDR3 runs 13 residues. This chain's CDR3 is CASSPPPGNTIYF. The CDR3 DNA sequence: TGTGCCAGCTCACCTCCCCCTGGAAACACCATATATTTT.

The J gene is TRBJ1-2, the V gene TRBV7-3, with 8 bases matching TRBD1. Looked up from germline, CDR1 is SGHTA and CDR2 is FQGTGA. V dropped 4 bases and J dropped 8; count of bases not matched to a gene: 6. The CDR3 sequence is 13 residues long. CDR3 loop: CASSSRTGNGYTF. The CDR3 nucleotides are TGTGCCAGCAGCTCACGGACAGGGAACGGCTACACCTTC.

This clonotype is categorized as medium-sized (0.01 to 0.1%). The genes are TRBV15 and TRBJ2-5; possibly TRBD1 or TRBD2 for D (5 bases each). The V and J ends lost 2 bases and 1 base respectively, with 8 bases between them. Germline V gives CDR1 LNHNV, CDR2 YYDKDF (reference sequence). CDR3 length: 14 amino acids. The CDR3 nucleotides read TGTGCCACCAGCAGAAACGGGGCCCAAGAGACCCAGTACTTC. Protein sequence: CATSRNGAQETQYF.

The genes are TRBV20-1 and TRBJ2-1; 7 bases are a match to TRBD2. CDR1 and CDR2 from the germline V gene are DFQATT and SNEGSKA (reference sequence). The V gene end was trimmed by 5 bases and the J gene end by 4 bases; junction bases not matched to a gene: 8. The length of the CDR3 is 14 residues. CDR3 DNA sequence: TGCAGTGCTGCTCTCTTGGGAGGGTACAATGAGCAGTTCTTC. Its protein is CSAALLGGYNEQFF.

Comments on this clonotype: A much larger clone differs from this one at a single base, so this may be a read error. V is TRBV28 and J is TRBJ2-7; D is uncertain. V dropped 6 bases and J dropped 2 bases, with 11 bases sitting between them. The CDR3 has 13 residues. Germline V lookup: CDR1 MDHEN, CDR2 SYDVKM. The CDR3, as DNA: TGTGCCAGCAGCCCCGACAAAGCCTACGAGCAGTACTTC. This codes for CASSPDKAYEQYF.

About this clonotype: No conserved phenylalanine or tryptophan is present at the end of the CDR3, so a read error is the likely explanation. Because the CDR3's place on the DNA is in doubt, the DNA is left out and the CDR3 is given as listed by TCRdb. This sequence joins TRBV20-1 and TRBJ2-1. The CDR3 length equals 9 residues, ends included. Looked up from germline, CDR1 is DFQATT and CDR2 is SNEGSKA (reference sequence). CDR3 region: CSARGDRPL.

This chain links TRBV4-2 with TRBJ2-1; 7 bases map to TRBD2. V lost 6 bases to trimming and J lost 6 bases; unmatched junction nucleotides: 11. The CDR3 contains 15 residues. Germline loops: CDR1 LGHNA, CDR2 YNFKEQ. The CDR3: CASSTGTTAFNEQFF. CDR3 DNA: TGTGCCAGCAGTACCGGGACTACCGCTTTCAATGAGCAGTTCTTC.

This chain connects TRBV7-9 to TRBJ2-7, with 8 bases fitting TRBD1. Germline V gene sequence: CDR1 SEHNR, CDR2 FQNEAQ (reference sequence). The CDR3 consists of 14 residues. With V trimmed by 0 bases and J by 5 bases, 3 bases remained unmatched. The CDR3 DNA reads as TGTGCCAGCAGCTTAGCAGCAGGGGGCGACGAGCAGTACTTC. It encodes CASSLAAGGDEQYF.

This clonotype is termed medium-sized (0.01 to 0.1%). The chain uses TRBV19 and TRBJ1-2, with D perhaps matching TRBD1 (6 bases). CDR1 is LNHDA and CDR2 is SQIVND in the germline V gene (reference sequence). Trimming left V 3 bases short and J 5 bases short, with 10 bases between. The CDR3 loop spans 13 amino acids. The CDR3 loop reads CASSMRTVYGYTF. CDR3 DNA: TGTGCCAGTAGTATGAGGACAGTTTATGGCTACACCTTC. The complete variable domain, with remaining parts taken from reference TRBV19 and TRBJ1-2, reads DGGITQSPKYLFRKEGQNVTLSCEQNLNHDAMYWYRQDPGQGLRLIYYSQIVNDFQKGDIAEGYSVSREKKESFPLTVTSAQKNPTAFYLCASSMRTVYGYTFGSGTRLTVV.

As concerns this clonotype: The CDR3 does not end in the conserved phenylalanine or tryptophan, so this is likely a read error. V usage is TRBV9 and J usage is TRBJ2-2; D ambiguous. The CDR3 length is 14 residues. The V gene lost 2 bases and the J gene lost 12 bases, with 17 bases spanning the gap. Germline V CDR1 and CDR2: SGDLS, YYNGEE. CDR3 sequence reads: CASSVTDGTRQLFY. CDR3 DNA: TGTGCCAGCAGCGTGACCGACGGTACCAGGCAGCTGTTTTAT.